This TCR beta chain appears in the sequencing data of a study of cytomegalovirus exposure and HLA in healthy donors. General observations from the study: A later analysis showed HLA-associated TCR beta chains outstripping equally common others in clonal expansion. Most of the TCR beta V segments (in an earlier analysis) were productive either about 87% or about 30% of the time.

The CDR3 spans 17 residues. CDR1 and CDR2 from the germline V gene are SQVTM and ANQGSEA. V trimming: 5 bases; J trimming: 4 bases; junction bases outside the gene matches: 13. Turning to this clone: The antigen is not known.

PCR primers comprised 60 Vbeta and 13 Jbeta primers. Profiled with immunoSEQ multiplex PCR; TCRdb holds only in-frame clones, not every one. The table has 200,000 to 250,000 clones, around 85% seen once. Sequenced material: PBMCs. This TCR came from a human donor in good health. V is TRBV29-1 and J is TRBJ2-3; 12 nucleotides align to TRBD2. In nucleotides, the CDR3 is TGCAGCGTTTGGGGGGTACTAGCGGGAGGCCTGGCAGATACGCAGTATTTT. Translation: CSVWGVLAGGLADTQYF.